Detailed here is one T cell receptor beta chain. What it binds is not known. Assay: immunoSEQ multiplex PCR; the TCRdb copy retains only in-frame clones and omits some. The sample carries 650,000 to 800,000 clones, just under 75% recorded once. Researchers partitioned CD4+ cells into CD45RA+ naive and CD45RA-negative memory subsets. This CDR3 spans 14 amino acids. Trimming took 4 bases from V and 4 from J, leaving 14 bases between them. Germline V gives CDR1 SGHRS, CDR2 YFSETQ. The sample is drawn from a study of shared clonotypes between healthy human individuals. General study findings and limits: Clonotype sharing among donors likely depends on sequencing depth. For naive CD4 cells, 5% to 6.5% of clonotypes were shared across a handful of donors.

Sequencing was done on a sample of memory CD4+ T cells sorted from blood. Subset described: CD45RA-negative fraction. The sequence derives from a woman in her thirties in good health. The rearrangement joins TRBV5-1 to TRBJ1-2; D is unresolved. CDR3 loop: CASSPGTDGYGYTF. The CDR3 DNA reads as TGCGCCAGCAGCCCGGGAACGGACGGCTATGGCTACACCTTC.